These T cell receptor beta chains were read from a single sample in a study of tumor and adjacent non-tumor tissue in lung cancer. MiXCR was run by TCRdb on the multiplex PCR reads, yielding one entry per CDR3 protein. The sample lists over 130,000 distinct CDR3 sequences; roughly 66% were seen once. The material sequenced was lung tumor tissue. The receptors shown here come from a man in his sixties with small cell lung cancer. Each CDR3 is given with its conserved first and last residue. Fields, in order: CDR3 length, V gene, J gene, D gene, clone size, CDR3 protein, CDR3 DNA. The D gene is left open where the match is weak. Clone size is not always given. Where it is, it says once, few, many or a class for expanded clones.

len: 12
v_gene: TRBV29-1
j_gene: TRBJ2-7
d_gene: TRBD1
abundance: .
CDR3aa: CSVRTGLDDQYF
CDR3nt: TGCAGCGTTCGGACAGGGCTCGACGACCAGTACTTC

len: 16
v_gene: TRBV4-2
j_gene: TRBJ2-1
d_gene: TRBD2
abundance: .
CDR3aa: CDSSDHSGRAAYEQFF
CDR3nt: TGTGACAGCAGCGACCATAGCGGGAGGGCGGCGTATGAACAGTTCTTC

len: 13
v_gene: TRBV12-3/TRBV12-4
j_gene: TRBJ2-1
d_gene: .
abundance: .
CDR3aa: CASTPIYGGEQFF
CDR3nt: TGTGCCAGCACACCTATTTACGGGGGTGAGCAGTTCTTC

len: 13
v_gene: TRBV11-3
j_gene: TRBJ2-3
d_gene: .
abundance: .
CDR3aa: CARSPARGDTQYF
CDR3nt: TGTGCACGCAGCCCAGCCAGGGGAGATACGCAGTATTTT

len: 15
v_gene: TRBV28
j_gene: TRBJ2-6
d_gene: .
abundance: .
CDR3aa: CASSLAGAGANVLTF
CDR3nt: TGTGCCAGCAGTCTTGCAGGGGCTGGGGCCAACGTCCTGACTTTC

len: 17
v_gene: TRBV12-1
j_gene: TRBJ2-3
d_gene: .
abundance: .
CDR3aa: CASSFPKRAIPTDTQYF
CDR3nt: TGTGCCAGCAGCTTTCCAAAGCGGGCAATCCCCACAGATACGCAGTATTTT

len: 16
v_gene: TRBV6-5
j_gene: TRBJ2-4
d_gene: .
abundance: .
CDR3aa: CANSSPLARSKNIQYF
CDR3nt: TGTGCCAACAGTTCCCCCCTAGCGAGGTCCAAAAACATTCAGTACTTC

len: 14
v_gene: TRBV12-3/TRBV12-4
j_gene: TRBJ1-4
d_gene: TRBD1
abundance: many
CDR3aa: CASSQGQGQEKLFF
CDR3nt: TGTGCCAGCAGTCAAGGACAGGGACAAGAAAAACTGTTTTTT

len: 16
v_gene: TRBV11-3
j_gene: TRBJ2-3
d_gene: .
abundance: .
CDR3aa: CGSSSWSNLAGDTQYF
CDR3nt: TGTGGCAGCAGCTCTTGGAGTAACCTAGCAGGGGATACGCAGTATTTT

len: 12
v_gene: TRBV5-1
j_gene: TRBJ2-1
d_gene: TRBD1
abundance: .
CDR3aa: CASSFGTGFLFF
CDR3nt: TGCGCCAGCAGCTTTGGGACAGGGTTCCTGTTCTTC

len: 12
v_gene: TRBV6-5
j_gene: TRBJ1-4
d_gene: .
abundance: many
CDR3aa: CASGVTDEKLFF
CDR3nt: TGTGCCAGCGGAGTTACGGATGAAAAACTGTTTTTT

len: 12
v_gene: TRBV11-2
j_gene: TRBJ2-1
d_gene: .
abundance: many
CDR3aa: CASSFAGTLQFF
CDR3nt: TGTGCCAGCAGCTTCGCTGGGACTCTGCAGTTCTTC

len: 15
v_gene: TRBV20-1
j_gene: TRBJ1-1
d_gene: .
abundance: once
CDR3aa: CSTGGSGTAATEAFF
CDR3nt: TGCAGTACCGGGGGATCCGGGACCGCAGCTACCGAAGCTTTCTTT

len: 14
v_gene: TRBV28
j_gene: TRBJ1-4
d_gene: .
abundance: .
CDR3aa: CASGGTGLYEKLFF
CDR3nt: TGTGCCAGCGGGGGAACCGGACTGTATGAAAAACTGTTTTTT

len: 13
v_gene: TRBV6-5
j_gene: TRBJ1-6
d_gene: .
abundance: many
CDR3aa: CASSYRVNSPLHF
CDR3nt: TGTGCCAGCAGTTACCGCGTCAATTCACCCCTCCACTTT

len: 13
v_gene: TRBV6-5
j_gene: TRBJ2-7
d_gene: .
abundance: .
CDR3aa: CASSHGTTYEQYF
CDR3nt: TGTGCCAGCAGTCACGGGACAACCTACGAGCAGTACTTC